This T cell receptor beta chain was profiled in a study of a mutant IDH1 vaccine in newly diagnosed glioma. Study-level background: Vaccines were begun 4-6 weeks after radiotherapy alone, or with temozolomide cycles.

The CDR3 has 14 residues. Per germline, CDR1 SGHTA and CDR2 FQGNSA. V lost 2 bases and J lost 2, with 10 bases in between. Sequencing used immunoSEQ multiplex PCR; TCRdb keeps in-frame clones, though not all of them. The sample carries about 68,000 clones, more than 70% recorded once. As for this clone: Its target is not known.

Indicated time point: week 35, safety follow-up. Each dose of the vaccine consisted of 300 ug of mutant IDH1 20-mer peptide, with topical imiquimod. Sample: PBMCs, taken from a glioma patient whose treatment included an IDH1 peptide vaccine. The gene calls are TRBV7-2 and TRBJ2-7; D perhaps matches TRBD2 (5 bases). The source of this sequence is a young man with glioma. CDR3 sequence reads: CASSLYGETYEQYF. CDR3 nucleotides: TGTGCCAGCAGCTTATACGGGGAGACCTACGAGCAGTACTTC.